This TCR beta chain was identified in a study of blood T cell repertoires in COVID-19. Study-wide context: Acute and convalescent COVID-19 specimens originated in the United States, Italy and Spain. From T cells, B-cell-depleted T cells, or PBMCs came the material, which was cDNA or gDNA.

Per the study methods: Estimation of nucleated cell counts was performed using reference gene primer amplification. The method was immunoSEQ multiplex PCR; TCRdb's version includes in-frame clones alone and lacks a portion of them. V and J calls and clone size follow that table, whereas D and trimming were derived from the DNA. The table records 200,000 to 250,000 clones, 70% to 90% of them present only once. V lost 2 bases to trimming and J lost 4 bases, with 6 bases between them. The CDR3 has 12 residues. CDR1 is MDHEN, CDR2 SYDVKM, per germline. The sequence was collected from a man over 45 with acute or convalescent COVID-19. Material for sequencing was peripheral blood. The chain recombines TRBV28 with TRBJ2-7; D perhaps matches TRBD2 (6 bases). The CDR3 here is CASSLGGYEQYF. The CDR3 DNA follows: TGTGCCAGCAGTTTAGGGGGGTACGAGCAGTACTTC.